Listed below are T cell receptor beta chains from one sample, sequenced in a study of blood T cells in healthy people across ages. TCRdb fed the 5' RACE reads into MiXCR, producing one record per CDR3 protein. The sample has some 640,000 distinct CDR3 sequences, about 28% seen once. Source material: blood. The receptors derive from a woman over 75 in good health. The CDR3 runs from the conserved cysteine through the conserved F or W. A D gene is named only where the DNA matches it firmly. Rows give clone size only sometimes, using once, few, many, or a class for an expanded clone.

v_call	j_call	clone_size	d_call	cdr3_aa	cdr3_nt
TRBV9	TRBJ1-4	-	-	CASSPGGSTNEKLFF	TGTGCCAGCAGCCCCGGGGGGTCAACTAATGAAAAACTGTTTTTT
TRBV6-2/TRBV6-3	TRBJ2-7	-	TRBD1	CASFRGQGISYEQYF	TGTGCCAGCTTTAGAGGACAGGGGATTTCCTACGAGCAGTACTTC
TRBV5-1	TRBJ1-6	-	TRBD1	CASSTGQGAGSPLHF	TGCGCCAGCAGCACGGGACAGGGGGCCGGTTCACCCCTCCACTTT
TRBV2	TRBJ1-6	-	-	CASSPESPLHF	TGTGCCAGCAGTCCGGAATCACCCCTCCACTTT
TRBV27	TRBJ1-2	-	-	CASGDSRYGYTF	TGTGCCAGCGGTGACAGCAGATATGGCTACACCTTC
TRBV7-9	TRBJ1-3	few	-	CASSPGGAGNTIYF	TGTGCCAGCAGCCCCGGAGGGGCAGGAAACACCATATATTTT
TRBV3-1	TRBJ2-7	many	-	CASSQWDVSYEQYF	TGTGCCAGCAGCCAATGGGACGTTTCCTACGAGCAGTACTTC
TRBV24-1	TRBJ2-1	many	TRBD1	CATSAPGQGHNEQFF	TGTGCCACCAGTGCCCCTGGACAGGGCCACAATGAGCAGTTCTTC
TRBV20-1	TRBJ1-2	many	-	CSARSGVTGYGYTF	TGCAGTGCCCGTTCGGGAGTGACAGGTTATGGCTACACCTTC
TRBV7-2	TRBJ2-3	many	-	CASSLSPVNTDTQYF	TGTGCCAGCAGCTTAAGTCCCGTAAACACAGATACGCAGTATTTT
TRBV19	TRBJ2-7	-	-	CASSKGDVPSYEQYF	TGTGCCAGTAGTAAAGGTGACGTACCATCCTACGAGCAGTACTTC
TRBV2	TRBJ2-1	many	-	CASRGRGGRYNEQFF	TGTGCCAGCAGGGGGAGGGGGGGCCGATACAATGAGCAGTTCTTC
TRBV7-2	TRBJ2-5	-	-	CASSLGGTAGGAETQYF	TGTGCCAGCAGCTTAGGAGGGACCGCCGGCGGAGCGGAGACCCAGTACTTC
TRBV5-1	TRBJ2-1	many	-	CASRQIYNEQFF	TGCGCCAGCAGACAGATCTACAATGAGCAGTTCTTC
TRBV19	TRBJ1-5	-	-	CASREGDSNQPQHF	TGTGCCAGTAGGGAAGGGGACAGCAATCAGCCCCAGCATTTT
TRBV20-1	TRBJ2-5	many	-	CSAPPAITSNQNQETQYF	TGCAGTGCTCCGCCCGCAATAACTAGCAACCAAAATCAAGAGACCCAGTACTTC
TRBV4-3	TRBJ2-1	-	-	CASSQDLEREQFF	TGCGCCAGCAGCCAAGACCTAGAGAGGGAGCAGTTCTTC
TRBV7-9	TRBJ2-5	many	-	CASSRQGRKETQYF	TGTGCCAGCAGTAGGCAGGGTCGGAAAGAGACCCAGTACTTC
TRBV30	TRBJ2-3	many	-	CAWSLGSHTDTQYF	TGTGCCTGGAGTTTGGGCAGCCACACAGATACGCAGTATTTT
TRBV9	TRBJ2-2	few	-	CASSVVVATGELFF	TGTGCCAGCAGCGTAGTGGTCGCCACCGGGGAGCTGTTTTTT
TRBV20-1	TRBJ2-7	-	-	CSARDPGTSYEQYF	TGCAGTGCTAGAGACCCCGGGACCTCCTACGAGCAGTACTTC
TRBV9	TRBJ2-7	few	TRBD1	CASSPGQTAYEQYF	TGTGCCAGCAGCCCGGGACAGACAGCCTACGAGCAGTACTTC
TRBV5-1	TRBJ2-1	many	-	CASSPLNNEQFF	TGCGCCAGCAGCCCCCTTAATAATGAGCAGTTCTTC
TRBV10-3	TRBJ2-2	many	TRBD2	CASSPGRGSGTGELFF	TGTGCCTCCTCCCCCGGGCGGGGGTCGGGCACCGGGGAGCTGTTTTTT
TRBV6-1	TRBJ1-4	few	-	CASKGATNEKLFF	TGTGCCAGCAAGGGTGCAACTAATGAAAAACTGTTTTTT
TRBV5-1	TRBJ2-3	many	TRBD1	CASQGDTRTDTQYF	TGCGCCAGCCAGGGGGACACCCGCACAGATACGCAGTATTTT
TRBV6-1	TRBJ2-3	many	TRBD2	CASSGRLAGDLDTQYF	TGTGCCAGCAGTGGGAGACTAGCGGGGGATCTGGATACGCAGTATTTT
TRBV9	TRBJ2-1	many	TRBD1	CASSPGTAAYNEQFF	TGTGCCAGCAGCCCAGGGACAGCGGCCTACAATGAGCAGTTCTTC
TRBV5-1	TRBJ2-1	many	TRBD1	CASSPPGQGGRQFF	TGCGCCAGCAGCCCTCCGGGACAGGGTGGGAGGCAGTTCTTC
TRBV20-1	TRBJ2-5	once	TRBD2	CSAKTLAGGQETQYF	TGCAGTGCGAAAACGCTAGCGGGGGGCCAAGAGACCCAGTACTTC
TRBV7-2	TRBJ2-7	-	-	CASSRVGGYEQYF	TGTGCCAGCAGCCGAGTTGGGGGCTACGAGCAGTACTTC
TRBV6-5	TRBJ1-2	-	-	CASRPTGKGVYGYTF	TGTGCCAGCAGACCTACAGGGAAGGGGGTCTATGGCTACACCTTC
TRBV5-1	TRBJ2-3	many	TRBD1	CASSLPTGGTDTQYF	TGCGCCAGCAGCTTGCCGACAGGGGGCACAGATACGCAGTATTTT
TRBV12-3/TRBV12-4	TRBJ1-5	-	TRBD1	CASSRDSSNRPQHF	TGTGCCAGCAGCCGGGACAGTAGCAATCGGCCCCAGCATTTT
TRBV6-5	TRBJ2-2	many	-	CASRDRPDTGELFF	TGTGCCAGCAGAGACAGGCCAGACACCGGGGAGCTGTTTTTT
TRBV6-2/TRBV6-3	TRBJ2-4	many	TRBD1	CASSSPGGTGKNIQYF	TGTGCCAGCAGTTCCCCCGGAGGGACAGGGAAAAACATTCAGTACTTC
TRBV7-2	TRBJ2-2	-	-	CASSLATRVTGELFF	TGTGCCAGCAGCTTAGCCACTAGGGTTACCGGGGAGCTGTTTTTT
TRBV5-5	TRBJ1-2	many	-	CASSLANGHGYTF	TGTGCCAGCAGCTTGGCCAATGGTCATGGCTACACCTTC
TRBV4-2	TRBJ2-3	many	TRBD2	CASSQDPSGRNTDTQYF	TGTGCCAGCAGCCAAGACCCCAGCGGGAGAAACACAGATACGCAGTATTTT
TRBV6-6	TRBJ2-7	-	-	CASRLGQGKEHEQYF	TGTGCCAGCAGGCTGGGGCAGGGTAAGGAGCACGAGCAGTACTTC
TRBV18	TRBJ1-1	-	-	CASSPQMGDTEAFF	TGTGCCAGCTCACCACAGATGGGGGACACTGAAGCTTTCTTT
TRBV9	TRBJ2-3	-	-	CASSESGRNTQYF	TGCGCCAGCAGCGAATCAGGTCGGAATACGCAGTATTTT